A single sample is the source of the 13 T cell receptor beta chains below, sequenced in a study of cytomegalovirus exposure and HLA in healthy donors. The PCR was carried out with 60 Vbeta primers and 13 Jbeta primers. Here immunoSEQ multiplex PCR was the method, and the copy in TCRdb shows in-frame clones only, minus some. This sample has under 150,000 clones, with around 80% found just once. Sequencing input: PBMCs. The receptors stem from a boy between 2 and 15 years old in good health and CMV-seronegative.

The rearrangement links TRBV29-1 to TRBJ2-5; 13 bases align to TRBD2. The CDR3 covers 15 residues. Germline V gives CDR1 SQVTM, CDR2 ANQGSEA. J gave up 4 bases and V 2 bases, and 4 bases lay outside the gene matches. This CDR3 reads CSVELLAGGGETQYF. The CDR3 nucleotides are TGCAGCGTTGAATTACTAGCGGGAGGGGGAGAGACCCAGTACTTC.

J is TRBJ2-7 and V is TRBV12-1; TRBD1, the table's D call, lacks a check against the DNA. TRBV12-1 is reported as a pseudogene. The CDR3 extends over 14 amino acids. The CDR3 here is CASSEDRGRSEQYF. The DNA for the CDR3 is TGTGCCAGCAGCGAAGACAGGGGCCGGAGCGAGCAGTACTTC.

This chain joins TRBV15 and TRBJ2-5; 7 bases agree with TRBD1. The V gene end was trimmed by 0 bases and the J gene end by 6 bases; junction bases not matched to a gene: 10. The CDR3 sequence is 16 residues long. Germline CDR1 and CDR2: LNHNV and YYDKDF (reference sequence). This chain's CDR3 is CATSREQTGIKQTQYF. CDR3 sequence (DNA): TGTGCCACCAGCAGAGAACAGACAGGGATAAAACAGACCCAGTACTTC.

The chain couples TRBV19 to TRBJ2-6; tentatively, D is TRBD1 (5 bases). The CDR3 loop spans 16 amino acids. The germline gives CDR1 LNHDA, CDR2 SQIVND (reference sequence). V was pared by 6 bases and J by 0 bases, with 12 bases between. CDR3 DNA: TGTGCCAGTAGCACAGGCACGCTCTCTGGGGCCAACGTCCTGACTTTC. Translated: CASSTGTLSGANVLTF.

This chain links TRBV29-1 with TRBJ1-3; D is possibly TRBD1 (5 bases). There are 14 residues in the CDR3. Germline CDR1 and CDR2: SQVTM and ANQGSEA. V lost 7 bases to trimming and J lost 0 bases, with 13 bases between them. The DNA of the CDR3 is TGCAGCGCTAACGGGGGGGGCTCTGGAAACACCATATATTTT. It codes for CSANGGGSGNTIYF.

The chain uses TRBV27 and TRBJ1-2; 7 positions match TRBD1. J gave up 2 bases and V 4 bases, and 4 bases lay outside the gene matches. Looked up from germline, CDR1 is MNHEY and CDR2 is SMNVEV (reference sequence). This CDR3 contains 14 residues. CDR3 nucleotides: TGTGCCAGCAGTTACAGGGGTGAGAACTATGGCTACACCTTC. It yields the protein CASSYRGENYGYTF.

The chain combines TRBV6-1 with TRBJ2-3; 11 positions match TRBD1. The V gene end was trimmed by 7 bases and the J gene end by 2 bases; junction bases not matched to a gene: 2. The germline V gene encodes CDR1 MNHNS and CDR2 SASEGT. This CDR3 is built from 14 residues. This CDR3 reads CASMDRGLTDTQYF. CDR3 DNA sequence: TGTGCCAGCATGGACAGGGGGCTCACAGATACGCAGTATTTT.

This sequence joins TRBV9 and TRBJ2-1; 12 bases line up with TRBD2. Germline CDR1 SGDLS, CDR2 YYNGEE. Unmatched junction bases numbered 4, after V lost 0 bases and J lost 0 bases. This CDR3 has 18 residues. CDR3 sequence reads: CASSVVGLAGRSYNEQFF. The CDR3 DNA sequence: TGTGCCAGCAGCGTAGTAGGACTAGCGGGGCGCTCCTACAATGAGCAGTTCTTC.

The chain combines TRBV6-1 with TRBJ2-3; 10 positions match TRBD2. The germline V gene encodes CDR1 MNHNS and CDR2 SASEGT. V lost 2 bases to trimming and J lost 4 bases; unmatched junction nucleotides: 3. The CDR3 covers 15 residues. The CDR3 region has the DNA TGTGCCAGCAGTGAACGACTAGCGGGCCCAGATACGCAGTATTTT. Amino acid sequence: CASSERLAGPDTQYF.

The chain couples TRBV4-1 to TRBJ1-2; D perhaps matches TRBD1 (6 bases). The CDR3 has 15 amino acids. Germline V CDR1 and CDR2: MGHRA, YSYEKL. V was shortened by 3 bases and J by 2 bases, with 13 bases between the two germline ends. For the CDR3, the DNA is TGCGCCAGCAGCCACGGCAGGGGATTGAACTATGGCTACACCTTC. This sequence encodes CASSHGRGLNYGYTF.

The chain couples TRBV7-6 to TRBJ1-1, with TRBD1 as a possible D gene (6 bases). Germline V gene sequence: CDR1 SGHVS, CDR2 FNYEAQ. CDR3 length: 14 residues. Trimming cost V 1 base and J 4 bases, with 10 bases left between them. CDR3 nucleotide sequence: TGTGCCAGCAGCTTAGAGCTCAGGGGCACTGAAGCTTTCTTT. The encoded protein is CASSLELRGTEAFF.

The V and J genes are TRBV29-1 and TRBJ2-2; D not certain. CDR1 and CDR2 from the germline V gene are SQVTM and ANQGSEA. V lost 4 bases, J lost 2 bases, and 17 bases lay in between. The CDR3 extends over 16 amino acids. This CDR3 is CSVGSRQAGNTGELFF. DNA for the CDR3: TGCAGCGTTGGCTCTCGGCAGGCAGGAAACACCGGGGAGCTGTTTTTT.

This clone was seen just once. CDR3 residues: CASSHQGGRSGNTIYF. CDR3 in DNA: TGTGCCAGTAGTCATCAGGGGGGACGGTCTGGAAACACCATATATTTT. J is TRBJ1-3 and V is TRBV19; 7 nucleotides align to TRBD1. From germline, CDR1 is LNHDA and CDR2 SQIVND (reference sequence). This CDR3 is 16 amino acids long. V shed 5 bases and J 1 base; nucleotides not matched to a gene: 8.